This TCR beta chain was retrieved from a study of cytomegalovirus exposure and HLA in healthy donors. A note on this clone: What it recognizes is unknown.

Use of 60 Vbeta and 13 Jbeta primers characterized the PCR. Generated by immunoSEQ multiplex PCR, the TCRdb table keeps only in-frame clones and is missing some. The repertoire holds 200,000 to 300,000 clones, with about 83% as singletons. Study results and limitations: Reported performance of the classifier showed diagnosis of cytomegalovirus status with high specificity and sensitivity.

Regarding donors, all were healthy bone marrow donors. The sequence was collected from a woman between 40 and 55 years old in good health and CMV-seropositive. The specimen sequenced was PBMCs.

The CDR3 reads CAWRQGGDTEAFF. DNA for the CDR3: TGTGCCTGGCGACAGGGGGGGGACACTGAAGCTTTCTTT. The chain combines TRBV30 with TRBJ1-1; 9 positions match TRBD1. The ends lost 5 bases at V and 3 bases at J; junction bases unmatched: 4. Germline-derived CDR1 and CDR2 are GTSNPN and SVGIG (reference sequence). CDR3 size: 13 residues.